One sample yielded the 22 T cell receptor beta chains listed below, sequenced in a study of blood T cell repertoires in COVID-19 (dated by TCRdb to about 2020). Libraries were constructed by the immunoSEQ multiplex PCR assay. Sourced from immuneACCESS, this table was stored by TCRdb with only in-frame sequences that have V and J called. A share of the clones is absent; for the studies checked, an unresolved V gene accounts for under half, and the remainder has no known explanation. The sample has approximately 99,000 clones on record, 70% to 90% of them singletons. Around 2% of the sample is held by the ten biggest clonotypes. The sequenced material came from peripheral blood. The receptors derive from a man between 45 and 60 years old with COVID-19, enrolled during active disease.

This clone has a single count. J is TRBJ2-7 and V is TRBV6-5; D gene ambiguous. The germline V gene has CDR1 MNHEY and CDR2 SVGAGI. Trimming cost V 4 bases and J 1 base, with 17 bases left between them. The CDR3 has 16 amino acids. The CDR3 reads CASSSWAGGRSYEQYF. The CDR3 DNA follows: TGTGCCAGCAGTTCGTGGGCAGGTGGGCGTTCCTACGAGCAGTACTTC.

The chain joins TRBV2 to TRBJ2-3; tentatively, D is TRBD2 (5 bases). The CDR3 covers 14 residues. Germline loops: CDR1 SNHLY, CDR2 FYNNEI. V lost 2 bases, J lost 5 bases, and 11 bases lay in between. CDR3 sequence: CASSEIEGVDTQYF. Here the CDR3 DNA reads TGTGCCAGCAGTGAAATTGAGGGTGTAGATACGCAGTATTTT.

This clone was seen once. The CDR3 region is CASSQAAAASNTGELFF. The CDR3 DNA is TGTGCCAGCAGCCAAGCGGCAGCGGCCTCCAACACCGGGGAGCTGTTTTTT. This sequence joins TRBV4-2 and TRBJ2-2; D perhaps matches TRBD2 (5 bases). Between the trimmed V and J ends, which lost 1 base and 2 bases, there was a span of 14 bases. The CDR3 loop spans 17 amino acids. CDR1 LGHNA and CDR2 YNFKEQ come from the germline V gene.

CDR3 sequence: CASSQVHSTNYGYTF. The CDR3, as DNA: TGTGCCAGCAGCCAAGTTCACAGCACTAACTATGGCTACACCTTC. The J gene is TRBJ1-2, the V gene TRBV3-1 (or the pseudogene TRBV3-2); D gene unclear. Germline CDR1 and CDR2: LGHDT and YNNKEL (reference sequence). The V end lost 1 base, the J end lost 0 bases, and 9 bases lay between the germline ends. The CDR3 runs 15 residues.

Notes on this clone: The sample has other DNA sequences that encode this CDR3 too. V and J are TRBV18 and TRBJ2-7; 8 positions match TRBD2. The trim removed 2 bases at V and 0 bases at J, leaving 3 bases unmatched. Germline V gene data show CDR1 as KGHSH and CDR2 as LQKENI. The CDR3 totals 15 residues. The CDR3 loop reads CASSPSGGSSYEQYF. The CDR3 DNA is TGTGCCAGCTCACCAAGCGGGGGATCCTCCTACGAGCAGTACTTC.

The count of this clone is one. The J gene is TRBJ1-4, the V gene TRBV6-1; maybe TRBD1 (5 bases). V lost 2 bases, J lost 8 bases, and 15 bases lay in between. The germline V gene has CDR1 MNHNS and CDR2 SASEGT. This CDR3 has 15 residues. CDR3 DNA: TGTGCCAGCAGTGAACAGCAGGGCTGGTTGGAAAAACTGTTTTTT. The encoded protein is CASSEQQGWLEKLFF.

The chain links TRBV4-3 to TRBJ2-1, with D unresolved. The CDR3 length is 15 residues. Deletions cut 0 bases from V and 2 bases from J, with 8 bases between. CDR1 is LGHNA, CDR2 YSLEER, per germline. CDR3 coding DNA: TGCGCCAGCAGCCAAGAGTTCGACACCTACAATGAGCAGTTCTTC. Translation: CASSQEFDTYNEQFF.

CDR3 protein: CASSSQVNEKLFF. Here the CDR3 DNA reads TGTGCCAGCAGTTCACAGGTTAATGAAAAACTGTTTTTT. The V call is TRBV27, the J call TRBJ1-4, with a tentative D call TRBD1 (5 bases). V was clipped by 4 bases and J by 4 bases, with 7 bases between them. The length of the CDR3 is 13 residues. Looked up from germline, CDR1 is MNHEY and CDR2 is SMNVEV (reference sequence).

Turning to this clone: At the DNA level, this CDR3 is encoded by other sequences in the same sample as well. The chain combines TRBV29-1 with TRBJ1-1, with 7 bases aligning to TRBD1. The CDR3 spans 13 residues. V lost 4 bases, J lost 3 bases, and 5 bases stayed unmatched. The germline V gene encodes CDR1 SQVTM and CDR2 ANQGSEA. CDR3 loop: CSVVKGAYTEAFF. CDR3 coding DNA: TGCAGCGTTGTAAAGGGGGCGTACACTGAAGCTTTCTTT.

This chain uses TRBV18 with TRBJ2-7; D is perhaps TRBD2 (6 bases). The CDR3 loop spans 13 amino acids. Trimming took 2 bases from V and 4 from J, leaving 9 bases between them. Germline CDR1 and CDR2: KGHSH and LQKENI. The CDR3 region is CASSPAGGYEQYF. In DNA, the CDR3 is TGTGCCAGCTCACCAGCCGGGGGATACGAGCAGTACTTC.

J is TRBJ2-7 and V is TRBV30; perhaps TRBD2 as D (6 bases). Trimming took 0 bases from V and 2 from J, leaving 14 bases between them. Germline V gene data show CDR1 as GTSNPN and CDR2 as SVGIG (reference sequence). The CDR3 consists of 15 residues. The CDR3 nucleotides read TGTGCCTGGAGTGTAGACGGAGGGCTAGCCTACGAGCAGTACTTC. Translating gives CAWSVDGGLAYEQYF.

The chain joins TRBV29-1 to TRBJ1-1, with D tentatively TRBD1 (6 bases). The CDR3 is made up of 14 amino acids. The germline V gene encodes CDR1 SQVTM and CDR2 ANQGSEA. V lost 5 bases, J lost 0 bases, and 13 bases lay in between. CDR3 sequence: CSVLQDRLNTEAFF. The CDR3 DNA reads TGCAGCGTTCTTCAGGACAGATTGAACACTGAAGCTTTCTTT.

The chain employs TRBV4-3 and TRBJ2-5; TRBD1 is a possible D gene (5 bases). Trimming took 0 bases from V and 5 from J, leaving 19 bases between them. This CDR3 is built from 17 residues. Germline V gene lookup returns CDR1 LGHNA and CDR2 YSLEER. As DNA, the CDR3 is TGCGCCAGCAGCCAAGATATGGCGGCAGGGATGGGGGAGACCCAGTACTTC. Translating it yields CASSQDMAAGMGETQYF.

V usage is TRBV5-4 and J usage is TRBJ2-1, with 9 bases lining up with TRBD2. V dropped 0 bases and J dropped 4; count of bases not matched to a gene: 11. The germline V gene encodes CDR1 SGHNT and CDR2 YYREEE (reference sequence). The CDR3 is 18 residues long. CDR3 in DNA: TGTGCCAGCAGCTTGGGGCTAGCGGGGCCTCAATCTTACAATGAGCAGTTCTTC. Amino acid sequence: CASSLGLAGPQSYNEQFF. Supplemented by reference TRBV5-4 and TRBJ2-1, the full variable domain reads ETGVTQSPTHLIKTRGQQVTLRCSSQSGHNTVSWYQQALGQGPQFIFQYYREEENGRGNFPPRFSGLQFPNYSSELNVNALELDDSALYLCASSLGLAGPQSYNEQFFGPGTRLTVL.

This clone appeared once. The CDR3 region is CASSPSAGSGNTIYF. CDR3 DNA: TGTGCCAGCAGTCCATCCGCAGGGTCAGGAAACACCATATATTTT. The chain joins TRBV6-5 to TRBJ1-3; weak D call: TRBD1 (5 bases). The CDR3 length is 15 residues. The germline CDR1 and CDR2 sequences are MNHEY and SVGAGI. V lost 5 bases and J lost 4, with 15 bases in between.

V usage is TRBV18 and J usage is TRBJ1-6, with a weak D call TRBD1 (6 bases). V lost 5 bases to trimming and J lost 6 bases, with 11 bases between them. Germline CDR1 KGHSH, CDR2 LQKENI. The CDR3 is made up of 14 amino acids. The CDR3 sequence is CASSRQDPNSPLHF. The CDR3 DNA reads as TGTGCCAGCTCAAGACAGGATCCTAATTCACCCCTCCACTTT.

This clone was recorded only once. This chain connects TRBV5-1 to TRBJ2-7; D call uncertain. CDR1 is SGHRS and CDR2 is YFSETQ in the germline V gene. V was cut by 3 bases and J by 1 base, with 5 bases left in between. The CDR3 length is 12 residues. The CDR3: CASSSQSYEQYF. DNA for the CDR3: TGCGCCAGCAGCTCCCAGTCCTACGAGCAGTACTTC.

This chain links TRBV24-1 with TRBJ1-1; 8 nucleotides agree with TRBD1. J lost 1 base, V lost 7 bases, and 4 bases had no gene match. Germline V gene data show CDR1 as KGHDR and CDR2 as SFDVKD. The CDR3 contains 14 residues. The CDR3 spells CATRGQVENTEAFF. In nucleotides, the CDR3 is TGTGCCACCAGGGGACAGGTTGAGAACACTGAAGCTTTCTTT.

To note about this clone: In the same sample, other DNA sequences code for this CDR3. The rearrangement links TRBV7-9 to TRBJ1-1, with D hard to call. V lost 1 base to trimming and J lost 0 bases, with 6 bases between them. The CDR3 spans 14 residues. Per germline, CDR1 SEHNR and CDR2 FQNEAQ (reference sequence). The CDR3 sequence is CASSLGQVNTEAFF. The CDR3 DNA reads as TGTGCCAGCAGCTTAGGTCAGGTGAACACTGAAGCTTTCTTT.

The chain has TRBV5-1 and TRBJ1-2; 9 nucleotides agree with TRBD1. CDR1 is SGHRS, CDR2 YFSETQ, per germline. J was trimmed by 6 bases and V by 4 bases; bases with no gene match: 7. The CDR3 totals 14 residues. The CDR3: CASSPDRGMDGYTF. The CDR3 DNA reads TGCGCCAGCAGCCCCGACAGGGGGATGGATGGCTACACCTTC.

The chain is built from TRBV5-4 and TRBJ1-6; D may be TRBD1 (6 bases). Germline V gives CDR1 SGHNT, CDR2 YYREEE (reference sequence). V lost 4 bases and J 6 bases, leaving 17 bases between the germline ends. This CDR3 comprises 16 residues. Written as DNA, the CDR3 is TGTGCCAGCAGCCCGGGACACCAGGGCCTTAATTCACCCCTCCACTTT. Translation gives CASSPGHQGLNSPLHF.

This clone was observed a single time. The CDR3 nucleotides are TGTGCCAGCAGACAACCGGGACAGGGGAACAATGAGCAGTTCTTC. This codes for CASRQPGQGNNEQFF. The rearrangement uses TRBV11-2 and TRBJ2-1; 10 bases agree with TRBD1. Losses at the gene ends were 6 bases for V and 5 bases for J; bases not matched to a gene: 7. The germline V gene encodes CDR1 SGHAT and CDR2 FQNNGV. There are 15 residues in the CDR3. Using reference TRBV11-2 and TRBJ2-1 for the parts outside the CDR3, the full variable domain is EAGVAQSPRYKIIEKRQSVAFWCNPISGHATLYWYQQILGQGPKLLIQFQNNGVVDDSQLPKDRFSAERLKGVDSTLKIQPAKLEDSAVYLCASRQPGQGNNEQFFGPGTRLTVL.